The entry below describes one T cell receptor (beta chain). A second PCR of 7 to 11 cycles used a sample-barcoded 5' primer and a J-beta primer mix. Each cDNA molecule received a tag from a template-switch adaptor that had 12 random nucleotides. Each CDR3 protein is one row after TCRdb ran MiXCR on the 5' RACE reads. Of around 1,500,000 distinct CDR3 sequences listed, about 40% are singletons. These data are taken from a study of blood T cells in healthy people across ages. Trimming removed 1 base from V and 2 bases from J; junction bases left unmatched: 4. The V gene's germline CDR1 is SNHLY and CDR2 FYNNEI. The CDR3 sequence is 16 residues long. At least 5.5 micrograms of total RNA were extracted per sample.

The specimen sequenced was blood. The chain carries TRBV2 and TRBJ1-5, with TRBD1 identical over 8 bases. The clonotype comes from a woman aged 18-29 years in good health. CDR3 amino acids: CASSEGQGRGNQPQHF. The CDR3 bases are TGTGCCAGCAGTGAAGGACAGGGGAGAGGCAATCAGCCCCAGCATTTT. Filled out from reference TRBV2 and TRBJ1-5, the complete variable domain reads EPEVTQTPSHQVTQMGQEVILRCVPISNHLYFYWYRQILGQKVEFLVSFYNNEISEKSEIFDDQFSVERPDGSNFTLKIRSTKLEDSAMYFCASSEGQGRGNQPQHFGDGTRLSIL.